Here is one TCR beta chain with its context. The data were taken from a study of blood T cell repertoires in COVID-19. On the study more broadly: PBMCs, B-cell-depleted T cells, or T cells provided the cDNA or gDNA that made up the material.

Per the study methods: Estimation of nucleated cell counts relied on the amplification of reference gene primers. Assay used: immunoSEQ multiplex PCR; TCRdb lists only in-frame clones, some missing. The DNA was the basis for D and trimming; V, J and clone size are from that table. This sample has about 240,000 clones, with 83% found just once. Germline V gives CDR1 KGHSH, CDR2 LQKENI. CDR3 size: 16 residues. V gave up 4 bases and J gave up 0 bases, with 13 bases separating them. The chain combines TRBV18 with TRBJ1-3; perhaps TRBD1 as D (6 bases). The sequence was obtained from a human donor in a cohort sampled during active COVID-19. The material sequenced was peripheral blood. The CDR3 reads CASSLRDIDSGNTIYF. The CDR3 nucleotides are TGTGCCAGCTCACTCCGGGACATCGACTCTGGAAACACCATATATTTT.